The T cell receptor beta chain under discussion was sequenced for a study of shared clonotypes between healthy human individuals. A few counts support this clone. Germline loops: CDR1 SGDLS, CDR2 YYNGEE. The CDR3 length is 16 residues. J was trimmed by 0 bases and V by 0 bases; bases with no gene match: 4. The authors distributed each subset's genomic DNA evenly over several immunoSEQ plates. Only in-frame clones appear in the TCRdb table, and some are missing; sequencing was by immunoSEQ multiplex PCR. The sample shows roughly 1 million clones, under 80% of them seen only once. The specimen was memory CD4+ T cells sorted from blood. Subset in this sample: CD45RA-negative fraction. The source is a man aged 18-30 years in good health. The rearrangement links TRBV9 to TRBJ2-5, with 8 bases lining up with TRBD2. CDR3 bases: TGTGCCAGCAGCGTAGAGTCTAGCGGGCACCAAGAGACCCAGTACTTC. This codes for CASSVESSGHQETQYF.